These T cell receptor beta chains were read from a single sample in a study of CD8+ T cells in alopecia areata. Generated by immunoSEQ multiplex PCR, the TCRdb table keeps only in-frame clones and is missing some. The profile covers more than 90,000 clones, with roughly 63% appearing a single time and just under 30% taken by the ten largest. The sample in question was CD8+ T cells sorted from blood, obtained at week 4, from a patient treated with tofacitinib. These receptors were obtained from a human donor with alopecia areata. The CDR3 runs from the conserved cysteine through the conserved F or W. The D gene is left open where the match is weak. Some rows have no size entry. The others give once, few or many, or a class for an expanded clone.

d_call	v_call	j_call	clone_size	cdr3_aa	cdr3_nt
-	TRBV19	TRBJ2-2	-	CASSIGPFTGELFF	TGTGCCAGTAGTATAGGGCCGTTCACCGGGGAGCTGTTTTTT
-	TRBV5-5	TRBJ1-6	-	CASSLVRGYSPLHF	TGTGCCAGCAGCTTGGTTAGGGGTTATTCACCCCTCCACTTT
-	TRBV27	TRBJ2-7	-	CASSSAPYYEQYF	TGTGCCAGCAGTTCCGCCCCCTACTACGAGCAGTACTTC
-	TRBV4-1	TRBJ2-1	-	CASSQGDQSIYNEQFF	TGCGCCAGCAGCCAAGGGGACCAAAGCATTTACAATGAGCAGTTCTTC
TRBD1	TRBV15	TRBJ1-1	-	CATSRTDRAAEAFF	TGTGCCACCAGCAGAACCGACAGGGCGGCTGAAGCTTTCTTT
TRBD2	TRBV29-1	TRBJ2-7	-	CSVSTGGYEQYF	TGCAGCGTTTCAACGGGGGGCTACGAGCAGTACTTC
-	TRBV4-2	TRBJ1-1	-	CASSQVGPPNTEAFF	TGTGCCAGCAGCCAAGTCGGACCGCCGAACACTGAAGCTTTCTTT
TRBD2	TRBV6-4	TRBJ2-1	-	CASRARAGGGDEQFF	TGTGCCAGCAGAGCCAGAGCGGGGGGGGGCGATGAGCAGTTCTTC
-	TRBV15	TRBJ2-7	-	CATSGRLTYEQYF	TGTGCCACCAGCGGGCGATTAACCTACGAGCAGTACTTC
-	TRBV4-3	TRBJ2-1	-	CASSRDWGQGAFF	-
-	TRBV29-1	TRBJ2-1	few	CSQTAPNEQFF	TGCAGCCAAACCGCCCCCAATGAGCAGTTCTTC
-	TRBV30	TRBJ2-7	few	CAWSVWGSYEQYF	TGTGCCTGGAGTGTTTGGGGATCCTACGAGCAGTACTTC
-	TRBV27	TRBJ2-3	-	CASTLGWGISDTQYF	TGTGCCAGCACCCTGGGGTGGGGGATATCAGATACGCAGTATTTT
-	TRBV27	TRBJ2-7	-	CASSSAQGIQGLEQYF	TGTGCCAGCAGTTCAGCTCAGGGGATTCAAGGACTCGAGCAGTACTTC
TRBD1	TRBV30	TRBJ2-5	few	CAWSAGQGYQETQYF	TGTGCCTGGAGTGCAGGACAGGGATACCAAGAGACCCAGTACTTC
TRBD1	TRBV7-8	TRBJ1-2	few	CASSPGARGTYGYTF	TGTGCCAGCAGCCCCGGGGCCAGGGGGACCTATGGCTACACCTTC
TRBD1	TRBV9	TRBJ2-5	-	CASSAGTEETQYF	TGTGCCAGCAGTGCCGGGACAGAAGAGACCCAGTACTTC
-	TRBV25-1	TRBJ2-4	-	CASSFDIQYF	TGTGCCAGCAGTTTCGACATTCAGTACTTC
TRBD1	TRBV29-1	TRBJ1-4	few	CSVETWGTGDEKLFF	TGCAGCGTTGAAACGTGGGGGACAGGGGATGAAAAACTGTTTTTT
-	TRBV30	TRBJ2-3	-	CAWSDYSSASSPDTQYF	TGTGCCTGGAGTGATTATTCTTCGGCCTCCTCGCCAGATACGCAGTATTTT
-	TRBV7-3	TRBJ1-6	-	CASSHDGGSLHF	TGTGCCAGCAGCCACGACGGGGGTTCCCTCCACTTT
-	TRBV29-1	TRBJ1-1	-	CSVDPVLAPFGTEAFF	TGCAGCGTTGATCCGGTCCTAGCGCCCTTTGGAACTGAAGCTTTCTTT
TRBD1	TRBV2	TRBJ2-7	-	CASSDGQGSIYEQYF	TGTGCCAGCAGCGACGGACAGGGGTCCATCTACGAGCAGTACTTC
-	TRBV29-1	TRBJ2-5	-	CSVEGTLQETQYF	TGCAGCGTTGAAGGGACTTTACAAGAGACCCAGTACTTC
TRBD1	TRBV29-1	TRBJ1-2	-	CSVEQGGYGYTF	TGCAGCGTCGAACAGGGGGGCTATGGCTACACCTTC
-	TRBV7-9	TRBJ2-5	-	CASSHGPDTDSRETQYF	TGTGCCAGCAGCCATGGTCCCGATACGGACTCCCGAGAGACCCAGTACTTC
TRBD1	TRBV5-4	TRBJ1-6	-	CASSLRQGDSPLHF	TGTGCCAGCAGCTTACGACAGGGCGATTCACCCCTCCACTTT
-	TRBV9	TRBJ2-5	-	CASSALPAAVETQYF	TGTGCCAGCAGCGCGCTCCCCGCCGCGGTGGAGACCCAGTACTTC
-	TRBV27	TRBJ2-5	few	CASSPSDFLPETQYF	TGTGCCAGCAGCCCCTCCGACTTCCTCCCAGAGACCCAGTACTTC
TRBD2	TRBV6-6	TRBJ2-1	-	CASTSERGSPVWVF	TGTGCCAGCACTTCTGAGCGGGGGTCCCCGGTTTGGGTCTTC
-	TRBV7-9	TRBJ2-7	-	CASTPKLSSEQYF	TGTGCCAGCACCCCAAAGTTGAGTTCCGAGCAGTACTTC
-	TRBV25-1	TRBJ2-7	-	CASSEYWDGTTSYEQYF	TGTGCCAGCAGTGAATATTGGGACGGGACAACATCTTACGAGCAGTACTTC
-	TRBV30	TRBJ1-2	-	CAWSADLYGYTF	TGTGCCTGGAGTGCGGACCTCTATGGCTACACCTTC
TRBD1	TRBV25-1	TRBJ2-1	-	CASSELGGTGYLGEQFF	TGTGCCAGCAGTGAATTAGGGGGGACAGGGTATTTGGGTGAGCAGTTCTTC
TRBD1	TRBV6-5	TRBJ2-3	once	CASSTGGFSTDTQYF	TGTGCCAGCAGTACAGGGGGCTTCTCTACAGATACGCAGTATTTT
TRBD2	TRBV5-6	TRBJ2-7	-	CASSLEASGAYEQYF	TGTGCCAGCAGCTTGGAGGCTAGCGGGGCCTACGAGCAGTACTTC
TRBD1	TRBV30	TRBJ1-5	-	CAWSVGAGGQPQHF	TGTGCCTGGAGTGTAGGGGCAGGGGGCCAGCCCCAGCATTTT
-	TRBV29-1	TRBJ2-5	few	CSVLRGETQYF	TGCAGCGTTTTGCGGGGAGAGACCCAGTACTTC
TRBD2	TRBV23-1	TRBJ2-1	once	CASSPPLGLAGAHSYNEQFF	TGCGCCAGCAGTCCCCCCTTAGGACTAGCGGGGGCCCACTCCTACAATGAGCAGTTCTTC
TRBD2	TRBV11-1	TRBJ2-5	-	CASSAGLAGPQETQYF	TGTGCCAGCAGCGCGGGACTAGCGGGTCCCCAAGAGACCCAGTACTTC
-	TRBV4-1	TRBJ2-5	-	CASSHSPAGTEAYF	TGCGCCAGCAGCCACAGCCCCGCGGGGACAGAGGCATACTTC
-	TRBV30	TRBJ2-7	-	CAWSTYRANEQYF	TGTGCCTGGAGTACATACAGGGCAAACGAGCAGTACTTC
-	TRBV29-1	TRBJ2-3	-	CSVEDRLNTDTQYF	TGCAGCGTTGAAGACAGGCTTAACACAGATACGCAGTATTTT
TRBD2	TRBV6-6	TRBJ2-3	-	CASRSLAAHTDTQYF	TGTGCCAGCAGGTCACTAGCGGCCCACACAGATACGCAGTATTTT
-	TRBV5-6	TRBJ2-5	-	CASSVLALQETQYF	TGTGCCAGCAGCGTGTTAGCACTACAAGAGACCCAGTACTTC
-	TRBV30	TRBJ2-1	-	CAWGWDPHEQFF	TGTGCCTGGGGCTGGGACCCCCACGAGCAGTTCTTC
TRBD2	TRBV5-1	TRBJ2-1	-	CASSPSSGGSFLEQFF	TGCGCCAGCAGCCCGAGTAGCGGGGGGTCCTTCTTGGAGCAGTTCTTC
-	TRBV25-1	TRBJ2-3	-	CASSEGSSTDTQYF	TGTGCCAGCAGTGAAGGGTCTAGCACAGATACGCAGTATTTT
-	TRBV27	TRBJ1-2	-	CASSEQGYGYTF	TGTGCCAGCAGTGAACAGGGCTATGGCTACACCTTC
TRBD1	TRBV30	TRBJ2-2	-	CAWSILRDRVTGELFF	TGTGCCTGGAGTATCCTCCGGGACAGGGTCACCGGGGAGCTGTTTTTT